This T cell receptor (beta chain) appears in the sequencing data of a study of T-cell reconstitution after alpha-beta-depleted transplantation in children. Note on this clonotype: Its antigen is as yet unknown.

Unique molecular identifiers were used in preparing the TCRbeta library. TCRdb called the PCR reads again in MiXCR, with one record for every CDR3 protein. In the table there are 250,000 to 300,000 distinct CDR3 sequences, just over 7.5% of which are singletons. Findings and limits, study-wide: T-cell counts and diversity were attributed mostly to newly produced T cells one year after transplant. About two months after transplant, alpha-beta T cells reportedly came from several hundred expanded graft clones.

The sequencing used peripheral blood, collected 360 days after TCRalphabeta/CD19-depleted stem cell transplant. This receptor was taken from a female patient between 2 and 15 years old who had a stem cell transplant for Fanconi anemia, so the T cells may come from the graft donor.

CDR3 sequence reads: CATSRDSGQETQYF. CDR3 DNA: TGTGCCACCAGCAGAGATAGCGGACAAGAGACCCAGTACTTC. The V call is TRBV15, the J call TRBJ2-5; a possible D gene is TRBD2 (6 bases). CDR3 length equals 14 residues. Germline V gene lookup returns CDR1 LNHNV and CDR2 YYDKDF (reference sequence). V gave up 0 bases and J gave up 2 bases, with 7 bases separating them.